A single T cell receptor beta chain is shown here with its context. Its target is not known. cDNA molecules carried unique molecular identifiers, and template switching added a universal primer site. TCRdb re-analysed the 5' RACE reads in MiXCR, keeping a single row per CDR3 protein. The data contain about 220,000 distinct CDR3 sequences, roughly a tenth of them singletons. The data are from a study of identical twins. Study observations and caveats: Where beta out-of-frame sequences were concerned, excess twin sharing was weaker. A lower insertion count was a feature of abundant cord blood beta clonotypes, with no such feature in memory repertoires.

CDR1 is MNHEY, CDR2 SMNVEV, per germline (reference sequence). The CDR3 length is 13 residues. The ends were cut back, 6 bases at V and 10 bases at J, with 18 bases in the middle. The chain carries TRBV27 and TRBJ1-1, with a weak D call TRBD1 (6 bases). The sample was memory (CD45RO+) T cells sorted from blood. The receptor was isolated from a woman aged 18-29 years in good health. The CDR3 loop reads CASRSFGGRTAFF. The CDR3 region has the DNA TGTGCCAGCAGATCCTTCGGGGGGCGCACAGCTTTCTTT.